Described below is a single T cell receptor beta chain sequence and its context. Its antigen is not yet known. Within one base of it there is no much larger clone, and no base qualities were kept. The CDR3 regions of human TCRbeta chains were analyzed by immunosequencing. The authors processed their data as follows. Repertoire TCRs were checked for matches against a reference library of SARS-CoV-2-specific TCRs that had been generated using the MIRA antigen-specificity platform. Breadth was defined as the fraction of unique TCRs that were SARS-CoV-2-associated, and depth was defined as the fraction of total T cells that were SARS-CoV-2-associated. Using the MIRA data, each spike-specific TCR was mapped to the spike region that the TCR reacts to and placed in a CD4 or CD8 class. Log10-transformed breadth and depth values were compared by one-way ANOVA with Sidak's multiple comparisons tests. In TCRdb, the immuneACCESS table is reduced to in-frame sequences with V and J assigned. These tables do not hold every clone; where another copy was compared, an unresolved V gene accounts for under half, and the others remain unexplained. D and trimming were read from the DNA, whereas the V and J calls and clone size are those reported in that table. This sample lists 95,000 to 150,000 clones; roughly 88% were detected once. The ten largest clones represent about 3.7% of the sample.

This sample is drawn from a study of T cell responses to AZD1222 COVID-19 vaccine (dated by TCRdb to about 2021). As for the study more broadly: AZD1222 recipients given second doses at about 4 weeks or at about 12 weeks were pooled, since spike-specific TCR depth and breadth were not found to differ between the two schedules. TCR sequencing was performed for some 250 trial participants, of whom 207 were given two doses of AZD1222 and about 25 were given two doses of MenACWY control vaccine. Trial participants were enrolled by age into 18-55, 56-69 and 70-plus year subgroups, with roughly 160, 29 and 62 TCR-sequenced participants respectively. The investigation overall reported the following: The vaccine-associated CD4 TCRs covered the entire spike protein, and the dominant responses fell in regions 160-218 and 743-854. After two AZD1222 doses, both the breadth and the depth of spike-specific TCRs were significantly higher than at day 0 and than in MenACWY recipients. Conclusions about previously exposed vaccinees are limited, since just a handful of AZD1222 recipients were seropositive for SARS-CoV-2 at baseline. In the small 56-69-year group, the increase in depth fell short of significance, most likely because of low power. Because no samples from the day 14 peak response were available, repertoires could be characterized only after the peak T cell response. Participants were mostly white British and included more females than males, and it was suggested by the authors that clonal diversity may have been underestimated. Epitopes outside the regions mutated in the B.1.351 and B.1.1.7 variants were reportedly recognized by nearly half of the unique spike-specific TCRs.

Per the germline V gene, SGHAT is the CDR1 and FQNNGV is the CDR2. Taken from cysteine to phenylalanine, the CDR3 has 12 residues. The read is trimmed to its CDR3 DNA, 36 bases read in frame from base 1. The junction shows trimming of 5 bases on V and 6 bases on J, plus 11 bases between the germline ends. This specimen's time point label, interpreted: baseline before first vaccination. Vaccinee samples were obtained from the UK trials COV001 and COV002, which included a single-blind randomized controlled phase 2/3 trial of AZD1222 (ChAdOx1 nCoV-19) in healthy adults. For TCRbeta chain sequencing, PBMC samples from trial participants were taken at day 0 and at day 28 after the second dose.

The starting material was peripheral blood, obtained on day 0 of AZD1222 vaccination. The receptor's source is an adult in good health. The chain links TRBV11-2 with TRBJ2-7, with the D gene not clear enough to name. This receptor has the CDR3 CASSIIDTEQYF. The DNA is as follows: TGTGCCAGCAGCATCATAGACACCGAGCAGTACTTC.